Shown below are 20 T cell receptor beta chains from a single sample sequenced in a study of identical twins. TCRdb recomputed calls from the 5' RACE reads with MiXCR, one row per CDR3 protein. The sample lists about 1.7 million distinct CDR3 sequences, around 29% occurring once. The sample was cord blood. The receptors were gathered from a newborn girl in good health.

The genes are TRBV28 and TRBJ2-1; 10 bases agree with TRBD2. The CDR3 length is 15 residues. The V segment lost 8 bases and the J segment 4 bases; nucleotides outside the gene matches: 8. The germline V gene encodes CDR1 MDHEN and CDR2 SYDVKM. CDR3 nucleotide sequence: TGTGCCAGCCTCCCGACTAGCGGGTTTTACAATGAGCAGTTCTTC. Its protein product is CASLPTSGFYNEQFF. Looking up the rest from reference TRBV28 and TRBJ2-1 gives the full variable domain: DVKVTQSSRYLVKRTGEKVFLECVQDMDHENMFWYRQDPGLGLRLIYFSYDVKMKEKGDIPEGYSVSREKKERFSLILESASTNQTSMYLCASLPTSGFYNEQFFGPGTRLTVL.

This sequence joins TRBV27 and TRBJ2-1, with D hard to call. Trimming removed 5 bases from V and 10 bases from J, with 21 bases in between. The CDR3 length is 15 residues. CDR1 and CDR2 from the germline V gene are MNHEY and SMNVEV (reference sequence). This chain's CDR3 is CASSPRNGRTREQFF. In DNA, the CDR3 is TGTGCCAGCAGTCCCAGAAATGGACGAACGAGGGAGCAGTTCTTC.

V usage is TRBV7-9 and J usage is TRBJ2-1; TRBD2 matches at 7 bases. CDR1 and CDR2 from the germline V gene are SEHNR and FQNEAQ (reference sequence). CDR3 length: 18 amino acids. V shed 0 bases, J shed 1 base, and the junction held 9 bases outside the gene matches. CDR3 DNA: TGTGCCAGCAGCTTAGCGCTGGGGCTAGCGGCGTCCTACAATGAGCAGTTCTTC. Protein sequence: CASSLALGLAASYNEQFF.

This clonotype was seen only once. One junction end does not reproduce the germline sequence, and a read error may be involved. CDR3 DNA: TGTGCCGGCAGCTTGGGTAGCGGGGGGATCGGAGATACGCAGTATTTT. Its protein is CAGSLGSGGIGDTQYF. The chain employs TRBV5-6 and TRBJ2-3; 10 bases are a match to TRBD2. This CDR3 has 16 residues. Germline values: CDR1 SGHDT, CDR2 YYEEEE.

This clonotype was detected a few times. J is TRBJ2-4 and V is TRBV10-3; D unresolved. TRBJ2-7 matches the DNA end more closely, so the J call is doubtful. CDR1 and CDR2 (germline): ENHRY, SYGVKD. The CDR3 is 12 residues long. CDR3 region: CAISEGSDEQYF. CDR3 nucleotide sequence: TGTGCCATCAGTGAAGGCAGTGACGAGCAGTACTTC.

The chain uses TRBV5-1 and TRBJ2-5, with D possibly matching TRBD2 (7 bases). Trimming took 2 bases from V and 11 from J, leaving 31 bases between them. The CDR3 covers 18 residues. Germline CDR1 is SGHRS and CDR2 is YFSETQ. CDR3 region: CASSLLGGPSIPYNEQYF. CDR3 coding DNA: TGCGCCAGCAGCTTATTGGGGGGGCCCTCAATCCCTTACAATGAGCAGTACTTC.

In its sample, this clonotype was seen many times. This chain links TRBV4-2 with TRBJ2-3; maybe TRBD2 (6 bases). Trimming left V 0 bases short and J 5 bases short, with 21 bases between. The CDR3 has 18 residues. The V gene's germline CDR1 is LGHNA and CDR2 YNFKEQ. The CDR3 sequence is CASSQDFGGRIGRDTQYF. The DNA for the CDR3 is TGTGCCAGCAGCCAAGATTTTGGTGGGAGGATCGGGAGAGATACGCAGTATTTT.

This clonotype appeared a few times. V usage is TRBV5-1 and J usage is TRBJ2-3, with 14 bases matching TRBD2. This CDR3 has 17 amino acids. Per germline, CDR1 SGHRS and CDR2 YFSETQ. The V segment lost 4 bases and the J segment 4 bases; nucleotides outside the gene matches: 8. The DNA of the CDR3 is TGCGCCAGCAGCCCGCGAGGGACTAGCGGGAGAGCAGATACGCAGTATTTT. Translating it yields CASSPRGTSGRADTQYF.

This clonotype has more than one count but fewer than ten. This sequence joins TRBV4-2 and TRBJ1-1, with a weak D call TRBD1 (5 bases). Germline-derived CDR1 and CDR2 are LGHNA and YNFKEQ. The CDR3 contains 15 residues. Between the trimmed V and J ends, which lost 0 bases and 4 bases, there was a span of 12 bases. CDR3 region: CASSQDGRGGTEAFF. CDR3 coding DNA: TGTGCCAGCAGCCAAGATGGTAGGGGAGGCACTGAAGCTTTCTTT.

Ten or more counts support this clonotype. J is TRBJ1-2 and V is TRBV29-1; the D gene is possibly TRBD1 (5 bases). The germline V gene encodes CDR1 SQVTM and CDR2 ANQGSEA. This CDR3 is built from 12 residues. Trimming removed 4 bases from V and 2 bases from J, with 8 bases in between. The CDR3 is CSVVTANYGYTF. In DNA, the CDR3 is TGCAGCGTTGTGACAGCGAACTATGGCTACACCTTC.

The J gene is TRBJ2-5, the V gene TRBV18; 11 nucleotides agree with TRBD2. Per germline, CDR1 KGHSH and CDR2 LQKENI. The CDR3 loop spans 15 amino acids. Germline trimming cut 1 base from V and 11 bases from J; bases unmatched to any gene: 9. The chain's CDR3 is CASSPLAGGYNEQYF. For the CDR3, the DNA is TGTGCCAGCTCACCACTAGCGGGAGGGTACAATGAGCAGTACTTC.

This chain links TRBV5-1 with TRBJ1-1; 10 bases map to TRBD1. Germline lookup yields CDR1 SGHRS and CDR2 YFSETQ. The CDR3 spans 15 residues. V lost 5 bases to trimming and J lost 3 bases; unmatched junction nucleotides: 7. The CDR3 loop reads CASSLPGTGDTEAFF. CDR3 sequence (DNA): TGCGCCAGCAGTTTACCCGGGACAGGGGACACTGAAGCTTTCTTT.

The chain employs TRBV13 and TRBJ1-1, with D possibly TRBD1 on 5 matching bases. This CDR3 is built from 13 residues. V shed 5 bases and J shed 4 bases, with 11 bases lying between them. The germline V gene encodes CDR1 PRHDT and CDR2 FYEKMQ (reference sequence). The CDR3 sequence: CASSPLTGTEAFF. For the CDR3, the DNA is TGTGCCAGCAGCCCATTAACAGGCACTGAAGCTTTCTTT.

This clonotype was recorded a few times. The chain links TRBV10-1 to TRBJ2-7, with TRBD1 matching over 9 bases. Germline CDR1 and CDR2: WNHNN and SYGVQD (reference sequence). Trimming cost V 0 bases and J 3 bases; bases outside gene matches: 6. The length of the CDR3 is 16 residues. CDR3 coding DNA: TGCGCCAGCAGTGAGTCTTTGGGACAGGGCAACTACGAGCAGTACTTC. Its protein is CASSESLGQGNYEQYF.

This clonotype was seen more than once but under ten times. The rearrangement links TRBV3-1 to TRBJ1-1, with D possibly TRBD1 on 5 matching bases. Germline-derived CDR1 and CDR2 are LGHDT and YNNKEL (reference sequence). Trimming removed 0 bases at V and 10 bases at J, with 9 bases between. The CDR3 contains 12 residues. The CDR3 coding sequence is TGTGCCAGCAGCCAAGAATCTAGGGGAGCTTTCTTT. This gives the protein CASSQESRGAFF.

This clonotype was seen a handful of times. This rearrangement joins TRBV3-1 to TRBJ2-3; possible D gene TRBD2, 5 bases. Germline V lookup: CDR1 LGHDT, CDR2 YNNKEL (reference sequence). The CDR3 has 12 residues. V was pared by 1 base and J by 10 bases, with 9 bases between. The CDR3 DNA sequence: TGTGCCAGCAGCCAAGGTCTAGCAGCGCAGTATTTT. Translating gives CASSQGLAAQYF.

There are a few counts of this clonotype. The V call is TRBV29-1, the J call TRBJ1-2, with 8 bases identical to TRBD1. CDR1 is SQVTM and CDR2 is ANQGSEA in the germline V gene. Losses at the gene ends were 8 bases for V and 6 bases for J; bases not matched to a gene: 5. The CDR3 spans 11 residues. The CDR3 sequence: CSTRTGNGYTF. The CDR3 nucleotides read TGCAGCACTCGGACAGGGAATGGCTACACCTTC.

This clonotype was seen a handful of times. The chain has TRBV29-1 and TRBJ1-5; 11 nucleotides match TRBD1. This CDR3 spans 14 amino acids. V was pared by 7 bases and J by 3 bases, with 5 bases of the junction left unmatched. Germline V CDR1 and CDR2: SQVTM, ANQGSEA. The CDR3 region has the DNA TGCAGCGCACGGACAGGGGGCCTCAATCAGCCCCAGCATTTT. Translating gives CSARTGGLNQPQHF.

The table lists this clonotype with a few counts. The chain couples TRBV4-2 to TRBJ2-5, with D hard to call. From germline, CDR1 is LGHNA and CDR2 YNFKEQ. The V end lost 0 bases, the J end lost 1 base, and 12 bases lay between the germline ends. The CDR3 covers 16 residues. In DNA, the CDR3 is TGTGCCAGCAGCCAAGATCGCCTAGGCTTCCAAGAGACCCAGTACTTC. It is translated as CASSQDRLGFQETQYF.

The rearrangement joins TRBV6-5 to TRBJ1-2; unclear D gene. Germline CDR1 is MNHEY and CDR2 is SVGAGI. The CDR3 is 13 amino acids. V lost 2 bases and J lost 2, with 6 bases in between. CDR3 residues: CASSYNLNYGYTF. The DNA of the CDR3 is TGTGCCAGCAGTTACAACCTCAACTATGGCTACACCTTC.